This T cell receptor beta chain was recovered during a study of T cell responses to AZD1222 COVID-19 vaccine. Study observations and caveats: Only six people who got AZD1222 tested seropositive at baseline.

Data came from immunoSEQ multiplex PCR; TCRdb stores just in-frame clones and leaves some out. The sample lists approximately 79,000 clones; about 80% were seen once. Notes on this clone: What it binds is unknown.

From germline, CDR1 is MDHEN and CDR2 SYDVKM. Trimming removed 3 bases from V and 1 base from J, with 6 bases in between. This CDR3 is 13 amino acids long. The chain joins TRBV28 to TRBJ1-2; D is unclear. The sequences come from peripheral blood, collected 28 days after the second AZD1222 dose. This TCR was recovered from an adult who received the AZD1222 COVID-19 vaccine. CDR3 loop: CASSLTGNYGYTF. CDR3 DNA sequence: TGTGCCAGCAGTTTGACGGGTAACTATGGCTACACCTTC.